This TCR beta chain was observed in a study of blood T cell repertoires in COVID-19. Study background: PBMCs, B-cell-depleted T cells, or T cells provided the cDNA or gDNA that made up the material.

The CDR3 has 13 amino acids. The V and J ends lost 5 bases and 4 bases respectively, with 12 bases between them. The germline CDR1 and CDR2 sequences are MDHEN and SYDVKM. As processed by the authors: From reference gene primer amplification, estimates of nucleated cell counts were derived. The data were produced by immunoSEQ multiplex PCR, yet TCRdb's version contains in-frame clones alone and is incomplete. V, J and clone size are those of that table, while D and trimming were read from the DNA. The sample contains 290,000 or so clones, 85% to 90% of which appear only once. Sequencing was carried out using peripheral blood. The origin of this receptor is a man between 70 and 80 years old with acute or convalescent COVID-19. The chain couples TRBV28 to TRBJ2-7; D is perhaps TRBD1 (6 bases). The CDR3 here is CASSPPDRYEQYF. The CDR3 DNA follows: TGTGCCAGCAGTCCCCCCGACAGGTACGAGCAGTACTTC.